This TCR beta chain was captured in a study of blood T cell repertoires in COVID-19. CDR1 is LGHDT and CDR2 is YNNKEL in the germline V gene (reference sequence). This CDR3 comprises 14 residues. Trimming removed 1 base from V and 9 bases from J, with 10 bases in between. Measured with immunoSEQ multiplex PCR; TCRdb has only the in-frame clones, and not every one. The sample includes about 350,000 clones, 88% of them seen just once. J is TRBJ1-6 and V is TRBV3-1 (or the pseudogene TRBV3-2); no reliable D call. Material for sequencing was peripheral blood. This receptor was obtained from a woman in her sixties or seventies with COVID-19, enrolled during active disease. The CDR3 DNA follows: TGTGCCAGCAGCCAAGGTACAGAATCTTCACCCCTCCACTTT. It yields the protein CASSQGTESSPLHF.